This T cell receptor beta chain stems from a study of T cells in Graves' hyperthyroidism and ophthalmopathy (dated by TCRdb to about 2019). Looking at the study overall: Peripheral blood was collected at initial diagnosis, before any treatment. Once sampling was done, hyperthyroidism patients were given methimazole at a starting dose of 30 mg daily, whereas ophthalmopathy patients were given high-dose intravenous methylprednisolone. Prospective prediction of ophthalmopathy was tested in an independent validation cohort of approximately 19 hyperthyroidism patients and some 17 patients who later progressed to ophthalmopathy. TCR Vbeta CDR3 sequencing of 130 to 150 peripheral blood samples (43 ophthalmopathy, some 75 hyperthyroidism and about 17 progressor patients) is reported in the paper. The approximately 97 discovery patients were randomly divided into training and test sets at a 7:3 ratio. Thyroid tissue and blood T-cell repertoires from about six Graves' hyperthyroidism patients were also compared in the study. TCR V-J signatures able to tell the groups apart were searched for in a discovery cohort of 90 to 100 patients, of whom over 40 had Graves' ophthalmopathy and some 60 had stable Graves' hyperthyroidism. The research as a whole found: A 13 V-J signature model separated ophthalmopathy from stable hyperthyroidism, with roughly 88% sensitivity and 81.08% specificity in cross-validation and 80%/75% in testing. Sample size was not statistically predetermined, and blinding of investigators to group allocation was not performed. Most expanded thyroid clonotypes (frequency above 0.001) were also detected in blood, suggesting blood repertoires may reflect thyroid immune responses. During validation, the model predicted progression to ophthalmopathy a median of about 6.3 months ahead of onset, with more than 55% sensitivity and 72.22% specificity.

Graves' hyperthyroidism was defined as stable when no progression to ophthalmopathy occurred over 18 months of follow-up. The hyperthyroidism patients were between 18 and 65 years old and newly diagnosed, with a disease duration of less than 2 months. Patients with uncontrolled infections, other autoimmune diseases, pregnancy or lactation were excluded. Diagnoses relied on clinical symptoms, serum thyroxine and TRAb, thyroid ultrasound and orbital computed tomography. PBMCs were isolated from around 10 ml of fresh peripheral blood by Ficoll-Paque density gradient centrifugation. Total RNA was extracted with Trizol reagent, and quality was checked on an Agilent 2100 Bioanalyzer. The germline V gene provides CDR1 SGHVS and CDR2 FQNEAQ. Trimming removed 4 bases from V and 10 bases from J; the gene matches leave 9 bases unexplained. Its CDR3 holds 15 amino acids, cysteine through phenylalanine. Kept here is only the CDR3 DNA, which spans 45 bases and is read in frame from base 1.

The TCR beta CDR3 regions were amplified from the RNA transcripts. The first round of RT-PCR for the TCR CDR3 was performed with the HTBI primer set and the Qiagen OneStep RT-PCR kit. The libraries were constructed in a second round of multiplex PCR and then size-selected and purified. The libraries were sequenced on an Illumina HiSeq2000 using paired-end 100 bp reads. For the original study's pipeline: SOAPnuke was used to process the raw data, with reads discarded if the reads contained adapters or uncalled bases, had a mean Phred below 15, or lacked an exact constant-primer or identifier match. High-quality paired reads were merged with COPE v1.2.5, and unique nucleotide sequences were defined as clonotypes. Clonotypes were aligned to IMGT TRBV, TRBD and TRBJ reference segments using MiTCR v1.1. The analysis was restricted to V-J combinations with a frequency above 0.0001, which together covered 99.2% of the repertoires. The TCS score was defined as F50 (clonal expansion) divided by E x V (chaos), with BLOSUM62-based TCRdist calculated between CDR3 peptides within each V-J. Welch's t-statistics and random forest reduced around 520 V-J features to fewer than 15, which were used in a naive Bayes classifier (R e1071). TCRdb passed the public sequencing reads through fastp at Q25 and MiXCR, retaining productive beta sequences. Rows are combined by CDR3 protein, so each entry shows the most common genes and DNA. What appears here as the V and J calls and clone size reflects TCRdb's work, not the paper's. A total of more than 650,000 distinct CDR3 sequences appear in this sample, around 15% of them only once. The top ten clonotypes cover roughly 10% of the sample.

In this sample, this clonotype turned up a few times. The specificity of this receptor is unknown. Qualities for individual bases were not recorded, and no much larger clone is one base off. The specimen sequenced was blood. Recombination connected TRBV7-8 to TRBJ2-1; the central 11 bases match TRBD1. The source of this sequence is a woman between 18 and 29 years old with Graves' hyperthyroidism. The nucleotides are TGTGCCAGCAGCTCGCACCCGGGACAGGGGGGCGAGCAGTTCTTC. Its protein reads: CASSSHPGQGGEQFF.